This TCR beta chain originates from a study of T cell responses to AZD1222 COVID-19 vaccine. Libraries were prepared by immunoSEQ multiplex PCR; TCRdb keeps only in-frame clonotypes and omits some of them. The sample consists of about 150,000 clones, around nine tenths of them appearing once. The length of the CDR3 is 16 residues. Per the germline V gene, CDR1 is LNHDA and CDR2 is SQIVND (reference sequence). Losses at the gene ends were 1 base for V and 9 bases for J; bases not matched to a gene: 10. This clonotype was sampled from an adult in good health. Specimen: peripheral blood, collected on day 0 of AZD1222 vaccination. The V and J genes are TRBV19 and TRBJ2-5, with 11 bases identical to TRBD1. CDR3 region: CASSIGVGQGARAQYF. In nucleotides, the CDR3 is TGTGCCAGTAGTATAGGGGTCGGACAGGGGGCGAGGGCCCAGTACTTC.